Presented here are 15 T cell receptor beta chains from one specimen sequenced in a study of a mutant IDH1 vaccine in newly diagnosed glioma. Sequencing used immunoSEQ multiplex PCR; TCRdb keeps in-frame clones, though not all of them. The table has fewer than 45,000 clones, just under 80% seen once. Indicated time point: baseline, week 1 (first vaccination visit). The treatment: pre-vaccination baseline after standard-of-care therapy. This specimen was PBMCs, taken from a glioma patient treated with radiotherapy, temozolomide or both. These receptors came from a man aged 35 to 55 with glioma. Some clones in this sample may be carry-over from other donors' samples.

The gene calls are TRBV28 and TRBJ1-1; D is ambiguous. The germline V gene encodes CDR1 MDHEN and CDR2 SYDVKM. This CDR3 contains 14 residues. V was pared by 2 bases and J by 0 bases, with 7 bases between. In DNA, the CDR3 is TGTGCCAGCAGTTTAGCCCCTCTGAACACTGAAGCTTTCTTT. This encodes CASSLAPLNTEAFF.

J is TRBJ2-7 and V is TRBV7-2, with a tentative D call TRBD2 (5 bases). The CDR3 runs 16 residues. The germline V gene has CDR1 SGHTA and CDR2 FQGNSA. The V end lost 4 bases, the J end lost 4 bases, and 20 bases lay between the germline ends. The CDR3, as DNA: TGTGCCAGCAGCTCCCCCCGAGGCGGGTCCCTTTACGAGCAGTACTTC. Protein sequence: CASSSPRGGSLYEQYF.

This sequence joins TRBV11-2 and TRBJ2-2; 8 bases are shared with TRBD1. The CDR3 runs 14 residues. V lost 6 bases, J lost 6 bases, and 6 bases stayed unmatched. The germline gives CDR1 SGHAT, CDR2 FQNNGV. CDR3 DNA: TGTGCCAGCAGAAGACAGGGGTGGTCCGGGGAGCTGTTTTTT. Translating it yields CASRRQGWSGELFF.

This clone was counted between two and nine times. The chain links TRBV5-1 to TRBJ1-5; D ambiguous. This CDR3 spans 16 amino acids. V lost 0 bases and J 3 bases, leaving 13 bases between the germline ends. CDR1 SGHRS and CDR2 YFSETQ come from the germline V gene. CDR3 sequence (DNA): TGCGCCAGCAGCTTGGTGGCCGGACGGGACAATCAGCCCCAGCATTTT. Its protein product is CASSLVAGRDNQPQHF.

This chain uses TRBV10-2 with TRBJ2-3; tentative D call: TRBD1 (5 bases). The CDR3 loop spans 12 amino acids. CDR1 WSHSY and CDR2 SAAADI come from the germline V gene. V dropped 6 bases and J dropped 6 bases, with 10 bases sitting between them. CDR3 bases: TGCGCCAGCAGCCTCCAGGGTGATACGCAGTATTTT. Its translation is CASSLQGDTQYF.

The V call is TRBV5-1, the J call TRBJ2-5; TRBD1 matches 7 bases. The CDR3 sequence is 14 residues long. V shed 0 bases and J 3 bases; nucleotides not matched to a gene: 2. The germline gives CDR1 SGHRS, CDR2 YFSETQ. Here the CDR3 reads CASSLGGTEETQYF. Written as DNA, the CDR3 is TGCGCCAGCAGCTTGGGTGGGACAGAAGAGACCCAGTACTTC.

The chain combines TRBV9 with TRBJ1-4, with D perhaps TRBD1 (5 bases). Germline CDR1 reads SGDLS; CDR2 reads YYNGEE. This CDR3 is 14 amino acids long. Trimming removed 6 bases at V and 0 bases at J, with 9 bases between. Here the CDR3 DNA reads TGTGCCAGCAACACGGGGGCAACTAATGAAAAACTGTTTTTT. Its translation: CASNTGATNEKLFF. Variable domain in full (rest from reference TRBV9 and TRBJ1-4): DSGVTQTPKHLITATGQRVTLRCSPRSGDLSVYWYQQSLDQGLQFLIQYYNGEERAKGNILERFSAQQFPDLHSELNLSSLELGDSALYFCASNTGATNEKLFFGSGTQLSVL.

The chain links TRBV5-6 to TRBJ2-1, with 10 bases fitting TRBD2. Germline V CDR1 and CDR2: SGHDT, YYEEEE. This CDR3 has 15 amino acids. V was pared by 4 bases and J by 6 bases, with 7 bases of the junction left unmatched. The CDR3 DNA reads TGTGCCAGCAGCCACCTAGCGGGGGACCCCAATGAGCAGTTCTTC. This codes for CASSHLAGDPNEQFF. The full variable domain, rest sourced from reference TRBV5-6 and TRBJ2-1, is DAGVTQSPTHLIKTRGQQVTLRCSPKSGHDTVSWYQQALGQGPQFIFQYYEEEERQRGNFPDRFSGHQFPNYSSELNVNALLLGDSALYLCASSHLAGDPNEQFFGPGTRLTVL.

CDR3 protein: CASSKYTYEQYF. CDR3 nucleotides: TGTGCCAGCAGCAAGTACACATACGAGCAGTACTTC. This rearrangement joins TRBV21-1 to TRBJ2-7; the table calls TRBD1, which could not be checked here. TRBV21-1 is a pseudogene segment. The CDR3 spans 12 residues.

This rearrangement joins TRBV7-2 to TRBJ1-6; D is uncertain. CDR1 and CDR2 from the germline V gene are SGHTA and FQGNSA. The CDR3 loop spans 13 amino acids. Trimming removed 5 bases from V and 11 bases from J, with 13 bases in between. CDR3 residues: CASSPGWRTPLHF. CDR3 bases: TGTGCCAGCAGCCCGGGCTGGCGGACACCCCTCCACTTT.

This sequence joins TRBV18 and TRBJ2-1, with D possibly being TRBD2 (6 bases). This CDR3 spans 15 amino acids. From germline, CDR1 is KGHSH and CDR2 LQKENI. The V gene lost 4 bases and the J gene lost 0 bases, with 10 bases spanning the gap. The CDR3 loop is CASSRGESSYNEQFF. The CDR3 DNA reads TGTGCCAGCTCACGCGGGGAGAGCTCCTACAATGAGCAGTTCTTC.

This clone occurred a few times. V and J are TRBV18 and TRBJ1-3; 8 bases align to TRBD1. The CDR3 is made up of 15 amino acids. CDR1 KGHSH and CDR2 LQKENI come from the germline V gene. Trimming at V came to 3 bases and at J to 4 bases, leaving 5 bases not matched to a gene. CDR3 DNA sequence: TGTGCCAGCTCACCCGGACAGGGTGGAGGAAACACCATATATTTT. Protein sequence: CASSPGQGGGNTIYF.

This clone turned up a few times. The chain links TRBV11-1 to TRBJ1-2; 9 positions agree with TRBD1. Germline trimming cut 2 bases from V and 4 bases from J; bases unmatched to any gene: 5. Germline V lookup: CDR1 SGHAT, CDR2 FQDESV (reference sequence). The CDR3 is 15 residues long. CDR3: CASSLPTGGVYGYTF. In DNA form, the CDR3 reads TGTGCCAGCAGCTTACCCACAGGGGGCGTCTATGGCTACACCTTC.

The chain joins TRBV30 to TRBJ2-7; possibly TRBD1 for D (5 bases). Deletions cut 0 bases from V and 3 bases from J, with 9 bases between. The CDR3 is 13 amino acids. Germline lookup yields CDR1 GTSNPN and CDR2 SVGIG (reference sequence). This CDR3 is CAWSVVQGYEQYF. The CDR3 bases are TGTGCCTGGAGTGTAGTCCAGGGCTACGAGCAGTACTTC. Complete variable domain (other parts from reference TRBV30 and TRBJ2-7): SQTIHQWPATLVQPVGSPLSLECTVEGTSNPNLYWYRQAAGRGLQLLFYSVGIGQISSEVPQNLSASRPQDRQFILSSKKLLLSDSGFYLCAWSVVQGYEQYFGPGTRLTVT.

This clone was counted once. The rearrangement joins TRBV7-9 to TRBJ1-1, with a tentative D call TRBD1 (6 bases). The germline V gene encodes CDR1 SEHNR and CDR2 FQNEAQ (reference sequence). The length of the CDR3 is 16 residues. The V end lost 5 bases, the J end lost 5 bases, and 21 bases lay between the germline ends. This CDR3 is CASSLQGPPLWTEAFF. The CDR3 DNA sequence: TGTGCCAGCAGCCTACAGGGACCTCCCCTGTGGACTGAAGCTTTCTTT.